The clone carrying this T cell receptor beta chain has at least ten counts. Unique molecular identifiers were used in preparing the TCRbeta library. MiXCR, run by TCRdb on the PCR reads, gives a single entry per CDR3 protein. The sample yields hundreds of thousands of distinct CDR3 sequences, 9.5% to 15% seen once. This sample is part of a study of T-cell reconstitution after alpha-beta-depleted transplantation in children. This receptor was identified in a human donor who donated a stem cell graft to a child with combined immunodeficiency. This material consisted of PBMCs from the stem cell graft donor, taken from the stem cell graft.

As DNA, the CDR3 is TGTGCCAGCAGTACTAGGGACTTGGGCCTAGCGGGAAAAGGGACGCAGTATTTT. Amino acids: CASSTRDLGLAGKGTQYF. This chain links TRBV12-3 or TRBV12-4 with TRBJ2-3; 9 positions match TRBD2. V lost 5 bases and J lost 9; bases outside the gene matches: 21. There are 18 residues in the CDR3.